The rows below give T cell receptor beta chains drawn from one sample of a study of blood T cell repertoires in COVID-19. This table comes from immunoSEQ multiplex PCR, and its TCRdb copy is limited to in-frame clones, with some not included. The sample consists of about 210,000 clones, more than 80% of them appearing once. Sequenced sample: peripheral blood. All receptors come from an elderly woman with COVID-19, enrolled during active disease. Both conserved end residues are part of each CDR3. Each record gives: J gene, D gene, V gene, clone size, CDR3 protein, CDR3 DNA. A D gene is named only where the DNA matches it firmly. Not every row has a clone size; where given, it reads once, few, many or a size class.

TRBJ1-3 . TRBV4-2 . CASSQQQRDSGNTIYF TGTGCCAGCAGCCAACAACAGAGAGACTCTGGAAACACCATATATTTT
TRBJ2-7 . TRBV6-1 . CASSEVSSGEQYF TGTGCCAGCAGTGAAGTCAGTAGCGGCGAGCAGTACTTC
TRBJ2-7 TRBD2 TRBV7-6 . CASSPPGGEQYF TGTGCCAGCAGCCCCCCCGGGGGGGAGCAGTACTTC
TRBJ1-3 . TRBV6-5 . CASLSEATGNTIYF TGTGCCAGCCTTTCAGAGGCAACTGGAAACACCATATATTTT
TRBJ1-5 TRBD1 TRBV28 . CASNTGEQPQHF TGTGCCAGCAATACAGGGGAACAGCCCCAGCATTTT
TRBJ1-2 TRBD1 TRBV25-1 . CASSRTGGNGYTF TGTGCCAGCAGCCGGACAGGGGGCAATGGCTACACCTTC
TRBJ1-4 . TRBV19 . CASSLTGENEKLFF TGTGCCAGTAGTTTGACAGGAGAAAATGAAAAACTGTTTTTT
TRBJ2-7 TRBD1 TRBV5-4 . CASSLGGTGSSYEQYF TGTGCCAGCAGCTTGGGAGGGACAGGGTCGTCCTACGAGCAGTACTTC
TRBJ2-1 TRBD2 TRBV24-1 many CATSDSAGVVHEQFF TGTGCCACCAGTGATTCAGCGGGAGTGGTCCATGAGCAGTTCTTC
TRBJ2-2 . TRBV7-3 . CASSPMVGNTGELFF TGTGCCAGCAGCCCCATGGTCGGGAACACCGGGGAGCTGTTTTTT
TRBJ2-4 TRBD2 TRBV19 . CASKQAGRDIQYF TGTGCCAGTAAGCAAGCGGGAAGGGACATTCAGTACTTC
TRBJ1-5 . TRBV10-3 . CAISEQRDNQPQHF TGTGCCATCAGTGAGCAAAGAGATAATCAGCCCCAGCATTTT
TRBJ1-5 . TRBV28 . CASSLGPGAYQPQHF TGTGCCAGCAGTTTAGGGCCAGGGGCATATCAGCCCCAGCATTTT
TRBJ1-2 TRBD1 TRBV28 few CASSWDRVAGYTF TGTGCCAGCAGTTGGGACAGGGTGGCTGGCTACACCTTC
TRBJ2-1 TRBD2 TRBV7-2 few CASSLVAGPYNEQFF TGTGCCAGCAGCTTAGTAGCGGGGCCCTACAATGAGCAGTTCTTC
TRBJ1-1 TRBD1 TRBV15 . CATSRDRGLGTEAFF TGTGCCACCAGCAGAGACAGGGGGCTGGGCACTGAAGCTTTCTTT
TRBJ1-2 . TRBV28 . CASSFLNYGYTF TGTGCCAGCAGTTTTTTAAACTATGGCTACACCTTC
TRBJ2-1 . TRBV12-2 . CASRLGGPSGGDNNEQFF TGTGCAAGTCGCTTAGGAGGCCCGTCCGGAGGGGATAACAATGAGCAGTTCTTC
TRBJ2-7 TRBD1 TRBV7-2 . CASSLEGAGYYEQYF TGTGCCAGCAGCTTAGAGGGGGCAGGGTATTACGAGCAGTACTTC
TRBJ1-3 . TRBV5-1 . CASSPGRGTFNGNTIYF TGCGCCAGCAGCCCCGGCCGGGGGACTTTTAATGGAAACACCATATATTTT
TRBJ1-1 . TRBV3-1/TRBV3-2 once CASSLSADEAFF TGTGCCAGCAGCCTTTCGGCGGATGAAGCTTTCTTT
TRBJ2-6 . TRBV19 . CASSTSANVLTF TGTGCCAGTAGTACTAGCGCCAACGTCCTGACTTTC
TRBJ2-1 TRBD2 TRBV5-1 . CASSAGGGSYNEQFF TGCGCCAGCTCAGCGGGAGGGGGATCCTACAATGAGCAGTTCTTC
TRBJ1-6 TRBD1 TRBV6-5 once CASSYQDRGGSPLHF TGTGCCAGCAGTTACCAGGACAGGGGAGGTTCACCCCTCCACTTT
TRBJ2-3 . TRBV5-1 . CASSLVGTDPGTDTQYF TGCGCCAGCAGCTTGGTGGGCACGGATCCTGGCACAGATACGCAGTATTTT
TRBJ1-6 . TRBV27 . CASSPRQAYNSPLHF TGTGCCAGCAGTCCACGACAGGCCTATAATTCACCCCTCCACTTT
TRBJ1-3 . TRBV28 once CASSFSITGNTIYF TGTGCCAGCAGTTTCAGTATTACGGGGAACACCATATATTTT
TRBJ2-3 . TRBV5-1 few CASSPGYTDTQYF TGCGCCAGCAGCCCGGGATACACAGATACGCAGTATTTT
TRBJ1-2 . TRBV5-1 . CASSPERGNYGYTF TGCGCCAGCAGCCCTGAGAGGGGGAACTATGGCTACACCTTC
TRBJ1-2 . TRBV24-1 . CATSDAGTPLDGYTF TGTGCCACCAGTGATGCCGGGACACCTCTCGATGGCTACACCTTC
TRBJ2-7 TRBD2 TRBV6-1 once CASSELNRGLAGVFYEQYF TGTGCCAGCAGTGAACTAAATAGGGGACTAGCGGGAGTATTCTACGAGCAGTACTTC
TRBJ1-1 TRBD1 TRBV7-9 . CASSLQGVNTEAFF TGTGCCAGCAGCCTACAGGGGGTGAACACTGAAGCTTTCTTT
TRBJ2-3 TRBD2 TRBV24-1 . CATSDPLASGDTQYF TGTGCCACCAGTGACCCCCTGGCTAGCGGGGATACGCAGTATTTT
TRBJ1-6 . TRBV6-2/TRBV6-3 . CASSYFRAGLSPLHF TGTGCCAGCAGTTACTTCAGGGCAGGGCTCTCACCCCTCCACTTT
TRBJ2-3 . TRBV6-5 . CASSPRGFSTDTQYF TGTGCCAGCAGTCCTAGGGGGTTTAGCACAGATACGCAGTATTTT
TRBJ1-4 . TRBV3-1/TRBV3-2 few CASSQAGTRNEKLFF TGTGCCAGCAGCCAAGCCGGGACAAGGAATGAAAAACTGTTTTTT
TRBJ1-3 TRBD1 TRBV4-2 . CASSQEGTGGSSGNTIYF TGTGCCAGCAGCCAAGAGGGGACAGGGGGCTCGTCTGGAAACACCATATATTTT
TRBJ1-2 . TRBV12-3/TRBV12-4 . CASTMGGADGYTF TGTGCCAGCACTATGGGGGGGGCGGATGGCTACACCTTC
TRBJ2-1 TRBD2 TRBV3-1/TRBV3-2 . CASSQVGLAGANEQFF TGTGCCAGCAGCCAGGTAGGACTAGCGGGAGCTAATGAGCAGTTCTTC
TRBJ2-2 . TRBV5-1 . CASSSEHTGELFF TGCGCCAGCAGTTCCGAGCACACCGGGGAGCTGTTTTTT
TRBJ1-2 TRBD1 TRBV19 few CASSFGQGYGYTF TGTGCCAGTAGTTTCGGACAGGGGTATGGCTACACCTTC
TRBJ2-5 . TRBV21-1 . CASSNSGEETQYF TGTGCCAGCAGCAATTCGGGAGAAGAGACCCAGTACTTC
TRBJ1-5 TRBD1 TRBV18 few CASSPGDRGRPQHF TGTGCCAGCTCTCCCGGGGACAGGGGTCGTCCCCAGCATTTT
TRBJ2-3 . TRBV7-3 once CASSGGGKTDTQYF TGTGCCAGCAGCGGCGGCGGGAAGACAGATACGCAGTATTTT
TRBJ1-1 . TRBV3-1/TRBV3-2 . CASSHRGRNTEAFF TGTGCCAGCAGCCATCGTGGGCGGAACACTGAAGCTTTCTTT
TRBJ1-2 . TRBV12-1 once CASSFCWQQGGGYGYTF TGTGCCAGCAGCTTTTGCTGGCAGCAGGGTGGTGGATATGGCTACACCTTC
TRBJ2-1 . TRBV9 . CASSVAGTPNEQFF TGTGCCAGCAGCGTAGCTGGGACTCCCAATGAGCAGTTCTTC
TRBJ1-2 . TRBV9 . CASSPAREGGYTF TGTGCCAGCAGCCCCGCCCGGGAGGGCGGCTACACCTTC
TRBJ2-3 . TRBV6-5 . CASSFLPGADTQYF TGTGCCAGCAGTTTCCTCCCCGGGGCAGATACGCAGTATTTT
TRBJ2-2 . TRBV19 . CAAARSRVGTGELFF TGTGCAGCCGCCCGGTCCAGGGTGGGCACCGGGGAGCTGTTTTTT
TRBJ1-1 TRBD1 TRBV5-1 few CASSAGTGNEAFF TGCGCCAGCAGCGCCGGGACAGGGAATGAAGCTTTCTTT
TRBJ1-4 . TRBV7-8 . CASSFDSSTGKLFF TGTGCCAGCAGCTTTGATTCGAGTACGGGAAAACTGTTTTTT
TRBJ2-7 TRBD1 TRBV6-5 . CASSYSRDRGYEQYF TGTGCCAGCAGTTACTCTAGGGACAGGGGTTACGAGCAGTACTTC
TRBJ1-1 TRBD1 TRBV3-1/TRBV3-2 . CASSQQGANTEAFF TGTGCCAGCAGCCAACAGGGGGCGAACACTGAAGCTTTCTTT
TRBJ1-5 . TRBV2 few CASGQSSRQPQHF TGTGCCAGCGGACAGTCAAGTCGGCAGCCCCAGCATTTT